This T cell receptor beta chain was recovered during a study of cytomegalovirus exposure and HLA in healthy donors. Study-level information: Clustering assigned 81% of the approximately 400 genotyped donors to the Caucasian-associated ancestry cluster.

The germline V and J ends were trimmed by 6 bases and 2 bases, with 16 bases remaining between them. This CDR3 comprises 16 residues. The germline V gene has CDR1 SGHVS and CDR2 FNYEAQ. The PCR ran on 60 Vbeta and 13 Jbeta primers. Method: immunoSEQ multiplex PCR; TCRdb's copy keeps in-frame clones and lacks some. The data show around 68,000 clones, with over 75% seen just once and about 11% held by the top ten. The chain combines TRBV7-6 with TRBJ2-2; tentative D call: TRBD2 (6 bases). The specimen sequenced was PBMCs. The sequence came from a female donor in good health and CMV-seronegative. The CDR3 here is CASSGGTTSNTGELFF. DNA of the CDR3: TGTGCCAGCAGTGGGGGGACGACTAGTAACACCGGGGAGCTGTTTTTT.